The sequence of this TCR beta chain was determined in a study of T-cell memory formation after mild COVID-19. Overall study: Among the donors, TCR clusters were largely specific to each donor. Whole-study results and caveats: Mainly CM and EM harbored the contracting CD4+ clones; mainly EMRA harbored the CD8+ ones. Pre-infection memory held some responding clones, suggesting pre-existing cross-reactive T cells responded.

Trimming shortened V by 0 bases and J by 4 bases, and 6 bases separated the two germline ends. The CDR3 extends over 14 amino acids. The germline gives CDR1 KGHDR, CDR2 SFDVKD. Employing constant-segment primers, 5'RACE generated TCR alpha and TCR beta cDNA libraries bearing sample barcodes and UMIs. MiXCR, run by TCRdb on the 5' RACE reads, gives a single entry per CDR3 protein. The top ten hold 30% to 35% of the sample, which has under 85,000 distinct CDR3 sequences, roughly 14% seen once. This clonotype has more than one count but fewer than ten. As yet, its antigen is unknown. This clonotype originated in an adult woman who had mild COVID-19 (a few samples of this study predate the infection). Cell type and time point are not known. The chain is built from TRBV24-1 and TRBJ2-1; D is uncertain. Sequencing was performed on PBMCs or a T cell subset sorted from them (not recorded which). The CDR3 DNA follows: TGTGCCACCAGTGATTTGCAGTCTTACAATGAGCAGTTCTTC. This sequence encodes CATSDLQSYNEQFF.